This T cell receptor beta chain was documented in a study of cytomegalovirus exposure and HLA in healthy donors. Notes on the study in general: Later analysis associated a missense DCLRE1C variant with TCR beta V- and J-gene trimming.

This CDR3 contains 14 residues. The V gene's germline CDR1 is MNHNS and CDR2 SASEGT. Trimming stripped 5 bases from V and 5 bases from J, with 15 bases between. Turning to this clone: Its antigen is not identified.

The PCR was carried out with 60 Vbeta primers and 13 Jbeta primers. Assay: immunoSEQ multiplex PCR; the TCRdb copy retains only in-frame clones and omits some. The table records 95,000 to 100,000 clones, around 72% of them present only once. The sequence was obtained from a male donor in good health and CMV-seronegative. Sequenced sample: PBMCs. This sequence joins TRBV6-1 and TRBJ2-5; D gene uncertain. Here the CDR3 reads CASSTGDVRETQYF. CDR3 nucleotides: TGTGCCAGCAGTACGGGTGACGTCCGGGAGACCCAGTACTTC.